This T cell receptor beta chain emerged from a study of T cells expressing NK-cell markers. About the study: Within the sequenced cohort of eight donors, seven exhibited HCMV seropositivity and one was seronegative.

As concerns this clonotype: The antigen remains unidentified.

Study-wide results and caveats: Dominant NKG2C+ clonotype frequencies of about 1.0-8% of CD8+ T cells were measured in 5 or 6 donors. Whether expanded NKG2C+ T cell clones recognized HCMV stayed uncertain.

CDR1 SNHLY and CDR2 FYNNEI come from the germline V gene. This CDR3 spans 15 amino acids. TCRdb reanalyzed the 5' RACE reads, giving one entry per CDR3 protein sequence and no DNA. The specimen's table records hundreds of thousands of distinct CDR3 sequences. Material for sequencing was blood T cells: a sorted CD56 or NKG2C T cell subset, CD4+ or CD8+ T cells, or bulk PBMC T cells (not recorded which). The receptor comes from a man aged 18-75 years in good health. V and J are TRBV2 and TRBJ1-6; the D gene TCRdb calls, TRBD1, cannot be checked with no DNA. The CDR3 loop reads CASRGTGGLNSPLHF. The full variable domain, with the rest looked up from reference TRBV2 and TRBJ1-6, is EPEVTQTPSHQVTQMGQEVILRCVPISNHLYFYWYRQILGQKVEFLVSFYNNEISEKSEIFDDQFSVERPDGSNFTLKIRSTKLEDSAMYFCASRGTGGLNSPLHFGNGTRLTVT.